The T cell receptor beta chain described here comes from a study of OX40 agonist ivuxolimab in advanced cancers. Overall study: Patients received ivuxolimab, an intravenous treatment, every 2 weeks at 0.01 to 10 mg/kg. Three patients responded partially, comprising one with hepatocellular carcinoma and two with cutaneous melanoma.

Produced via immunoSEQ multiplex PCR; TCRdb's table is partial and in-frame only. The profile shows 60,000 to 65,000 clones, 83% of them singletons. The clonotype originates from an adult with an advanced solid tumor such as melanoma, head and neck, liver or kidney cancer. Material: CD4+ or CD8+ T cells sorted from blood, obtained in a trial of the OX40 agonist ivuxolimab.

The CDR3 region has the DNA TGCGCCAGCAGCAATATGATCAATGAGCAGTTCTTC. It yields the protein CASSNMINEQFF. The genes are TRBV4-1 and TRBJ2-1; D not certain. The V gene's germline CDR1 is MGHRA and CDR2 YSYEKL. V was trimmed by 5 bases and J by 6 bases, leaving 8 bases between them. CDR3 size: 12 residues.